The present T cell receptor (beta chain) was sequenced within a study of beta chain features in type 1 diabetes. As every portion of the isolated RNA was reverse transcribed, the sequencing read expressed TCRB transcripts. TCRdb's table, derived via immunoSEQ multiplex PCR, lists solely in-frame clones and lacks some. This sample carries under 400,000 clones, 14% of them seen once, and the ten largest clones take about 6.6%. Germline assignment: CDR1 MNHNS and CDR2 SASEGT. V shed 7 bases and J shed 0 bases, with 6 bases lying between them. The CDR3 is 13 amino acids. Whole-study findings and limits: A moderate, significant TCRB CDR3 shortening appeared in type 1 diabetes across four CD4+ subsets.

This clone was counted a few times. Its target is unknown. The sample comprised central memory CD4+ T cells from blood. This chain uses TRBV6-1 with TRBJ2-2; D possibly corresponds to TRBD1 (5 bases). The source is a young man in good health. Here the CDR3 DNA reads TGTGCCAGCATAGGGGCGAACACCGGGGAGCTGTTTTTT. This translates into CASIGANTGELFF.